These 22 T cell receptor beta chains were sequenced from one sample in a study of early T cells in non-severe SARS-CoV-2 infection. TCRdb redid the calling of the 5' RACE reads with MiXCR, one entry per CDR3 protein. This table holds 34,000 or so distinct CDR3 sequences, around 9% found once. The material sequenced was whole blood. The receptors stem from an adult who was a healthcare worker with PCR-confirmed SARS-CoV-2 infection or an uninfected control (not recorded which).

The chain combines TRBV5-5 with TRBJ2-5; D unclear. The CDR3 totals 13 residues. Trimming pared 2 bases from V and 1 base from J, leaving 6 bases between. In germline, CDR1 is SGHKS, CDR2 YYEKEE (reference sequence). DNA of the CDR3: TGTGCCAGCAGCTTACCAATCCAAGAGACCCAGTACTTC. Translated, it gives CASSLPIQETQYF.

This clonotype was picked up many times. The CDR3, as DNA: TGTGCCAGCAGCTTAGATCGCGCTAAGGATGAGCAGTTCTTC. It translates to CASSLDRAKDEQFF. This sequence joins TRBV11-3 and TRBJ2-1; D gene ambiguous. V was trimmed by 0 bases and J by 8 bases, leaving 11 bases between them. Per the germline V gene, CDR1 is SGHNT and CDR2 is YENEEA. The CDR3 is 14 residues long.

At least ten counts were recorded for this clonotype. The chain is built from TRBV20-1 and TRBJ1-4; no firm D call. The CDR3 contains 13 residues. Trimming removed 6 bases from V and 7 bases from J, with 15 bases in between. Germline V lookup: CDR1 DFQATT, CDR2 SNEGSKA (reference sequence). CDR3 sequence: CSAEPGSGEKLFF. CDR3 coding DNA: TGCAGTGCCGAGCCGGGAAGCGGTGAAAAACTGTTTTTT.

This clonotype was observed many times. This chain uses TRBV9 with TRBJ1-4, with D tentatively TRBD1 (5 bases). V lost 4 bases to trimming and J lost 5 bases, with 18 bases between them. Per the germline V gene, CDR1 is SGDLS and CDR2 is YYNGEE. This CDR3 is 16 amino acids long. In DNA, the CDR3 is TGTGCCAGCAGCCCGGTTAAGGGGTCAAGAAATGAAAAACTGTTTTTT. This gives the protein CASSPVKGSRNEKLFF.

This clonotype was counted many times. The gene calls are TRBV7-2 and TRBJ2-1; D unclear. Germline CDR1 reads SGHTA; CDR2 reads FQGNSA. This CDR3 has 15 residues. V was cut by 1 base and J by 5 bases, with 12 bases left in between. CDR3 bases: TGTGCCAGCAGCTTAGGGCTGTGGGTAAACAATGAGCAGTTCTTC. Its protein product is CASSLGLWVNNEQFF. The whole variable domain, filled in from reference TRBV7-2 and TRBJ2-1, reads GAGVSQSPSNKVTEKGKDVELRCDPISGHTALYWYRQSLGQGLEFLIYFQGNSAPDKSGLPSDRFSAERTGGSVSTLTIQRTQQEDSAVYLCASSLGLWVNNEQFFGPGTRLTVL.

This clonotype was found a few times. The genes are TRBV6-5 and TRBJ2-1; no clear D. CDR1 and CDR2 from the germline V gene are MNHEY and SVGAGI. The CDR3 has 13 amino acids. The V gene lost 0 bases and the J gene lost 9 bases, with 9 bases spanning the gap. CDR3 nucleotides: TGTGCCAGCAGTTACTCGGGATTTGTTGAGCAGTTCTTC. Translation gives CASSYSGFVEQFF.

This clonotype has ten or more counts. The chain carries TRBV5-1 and TRBJ1-1; 7 bases line up with TRBD1. There are 14 residues in the CDR3. Germline V gives CDR1 SGHRS, CDR2 YFSETQ. The ends lost 0 bases at V and 5 bases at J; junction bases unmatched: 4. The CDR3 region has the DNA TGCGCCAGCAGCTTGGCCAGGGGGAGGACTGAAGCTTTCTTT. Its translation is CASSLARGRTEAFF.

This clonotype was seen ten or more times. The chain employs TRBV7-9 and TRBJ1-1; 7 nucleotides align to TRBD1. The CDR3 contains 14 residues. Germline values: CDR1 SEHNR, CDR2 FQNEAQ (reference sequence). V shed 8 bases, J shed 5 bases, and the junction held 11 bases outside the gene matches. As DNA, the CDR3 is TGTGCCAGCTTGCCACAGGGGTCGGGGACTGAAGCTTTCTTT. It is translated as CASLPQGSGTEAFF.

In this sample, this clonotype turned up many times. The chain uses TRBV27 and TRBJ1-4; unclear D gene. CDR1 MNHEY and CDR2 SMNVEV come from the germline V gene (reference sequence). V lost 5 bases, J lost 10 bases, and 26 bases lay in between. The CDR3 is 17 amino acids. DNA for the CDR3: TGTGCCAGCAGTCGTCAAGAGCAACTAATGAAAAAGGGAAAACTGTTTTTT. It specifies CASSRQEQLMKKGKLFF.

This clonotype was seen repeatedly, ten times or more. In nucleotides, the CDR3 is TGTGCCAGCAGTTTAGACAGGGGTCCCGAGAGGAACAACACTGAAGCTTTCTTT. Translating it yields CASSLDRGPERNNTEAFF. V is TRBV12-3 or TRBV12-4 and J is TRBJ1-1, with 7 bases matching TRBD1. Trimming at V came to 1 base and at J to 2 bases, leaving 13 bases not matched to a gene. The CDR3 totals 18 residues.

This clonotype was detected a few times. The chain combines TRBV7-2 with TRBJ1-3; a weak D match, TRBD1 (5 bases). This CDR3 has 17 residues. Trimming removed 5 bases from V and 0 bases from J, with 17 bases in between. Germline loops: CDR1 SGHTA, CDR2 FQGNSA. CDR3 protein: CASSPQGIGISGNTIYF. CDR3 bases: TGTGCCAGCAGCCCGCAGGGTATCGGGATCTCTGGAAACACCATATATTTT. Drawing the rest from reference TRBV7-2 and TRBJ1-3, the complete variable domain is GAGVSQSPSNKVTEKGKDVELRCDPISGHTALYWYRQSLGQGLEFLIYFQGNSAPDKSGLPSDRFSAERTGGSVSTLTIQRTQQEDSAVYLCASSPQGIGISGNTIYFGEGSWLTVV.

This clonotype appeared many times. This chain uses TRBV7-8 with TRBJ1-4, with D possibly being TRBD1 (5 bases). Germline CDR1 and CDR2: SGHVS and FQNEAQ. This CDR3 is built from 14 residues. Trimming took off 2 bases at V and 4 bases at J, with 8 bases between the two ends. DNA of the CDR3: TGTGCCAGCAGCTTAAATAGGGGTAATGAAAAACTGTTTTTT. Translation: CASSLNRGNEKLFF. Filled out from reference TRBV7-8 and TRBJ1-4, the complete variable domain reads GAGVSQSPRYKVAKRGQDVALRCDPISGHVSLFWYQQALGQGPEFLTYFQNEAQLDKSGLPSDRFFAERPEGSVSTLKIQRTQQEDSAVYLCASSLNRGNEKLFFGSGTQLSVL.

This clonotype came up many times. The genes are TRBV5-6 and TRBJ1-2; D remains ambiguous. Germline V gives CDR1 SGHDT, CDR2 YYEEEE. The V end was cut by 0 bases, the J end by 4 bases, with 7 bases between. The CDR3 has 13 residues. In DNA, the CDR3 is TGTGCCAGCAGCTTGGGGGGAGTCTATGGCTACACCTTC. Protein sequence: CASSLGGVYGYTF.

In regard to this clonotype: Given a much more abundant clone one base away, this may be a read error. The J gene is TRBJ1-5, the V gene TRBV12-3 or TRBV12-4; TRBD1 aligns across 7 bases. The CDR3 sequence is 16 residues long. CDR3 DNA: TGTGCCAACAGTCCGAGCGGTGGACAGGGCAATCAGCCCCAGCATTTT. This encodes CANSPSGGQGNQPQHF.

This clonotype showed up many times. The chain joins TRBV20-1 to TRBJ2-2; no firm D call. Per the germline V gene, CDR1 is DFQATT and CDR2 is SNEGSKA (reference sequence). Trimming removed 1 base at V and 6 bases at J, with 9 bases between. The CDR3 has 13 amino acids. The CDR3 protein is CSARGPLAGELFF. As DNA, the CDR3 is TGCAGTGCTAGAGGACCTCTAGCCGGGGAGCTGTTTTTT.

There are many counts of this clonotype. This chain joins TRBV20-1 and TRBJ2-1; 9 bases are a match to TRBD2. V was clipped by 1 base and J by 6 bases; unmatched bases: 4. The CDR3 covers 14 residues. Per germline, CDR1 DFQATT and CDR2 SNEGSKA (reference sequence). CDR3 nucleotide sequence: TGCAGTGCTAGAGTAGCGGGGGCCATCAATGAGCAGTTCTTC. It is translated as CSARVAGAINEQFF.

This clonotype has a count of ten or more. The chain links TRBV6-1 to TRBJ1-2; maybe TRBD1 (5 bases). This CDR3 is built from 19 residues. Looked up from germline, CDR1 is MNHNS and CDR2 is SASEGT. V was clipped by 0 bases and J by 7 bases, with 27 bases between them. The DNA for the CDR3 is TGTGCCAGCAGTGAAGCGTTCACTTCAGGGAGAAGAATTCCGGCTGGCTACACCTTC. Its protein product is CASSEAFTSGRRIPAGYTF.

This clonotype was seen repeatedly, ten times or more. This chain connects TRBV2 to TRBJ1-1; D not resolved. Trimming shortened V by 1 base and J by 9 bases, and 12 bases separated the two germline ends. The CDR3 extends over 13 amino acids. Germline V gene data show CDR1 as SNHLY and CDR2 as FYNNEI. CDR3 in amino acids: CASSEVRDGKAFF. The DNA of the CDR3 is TGTGCCAGCAGTGAAGTCCGGGATGGTAAAGCTTTCTTT.

This clonotype was seen repeatedly, ten times or more. This rearrangement joins TRBV9 to TRBJ2-1; a weak D match, TRBD2 (6 bases). V lost 0 bases and J lost 6, with 10 bases in between. The CDR3 has 14 amino acids. From germline, CDR1 is SGDLS and CDR2 YYNGEE. CDR3 loop: CASSVGLASNEQFF. In DNA, the CDR3 is TGTGCCAGCAGCGTAGGCCTAGCGTCCAATGAGCAGTTCTTC.

This clonotype was picked up many times. The chain couples TRBV19 to TRBJ1-1, with D tentatively TRBD1 (5 bases). Germline CDR1 is LNHDA and CDR2 is SQIVND (reference sequence). Trimming took 3 bases from V and 1 from J, leaving 9 bases between them. The CDR3 contains 14 residues. CDR3 residues: CASSMGRKNTEAFF. The CDR3 coding sequence is TGTGCCAGTAGTATGGGACGGAAGAACACTGAAGCTTTCTTT.

This clonotype was found many times. The chain is built from TRBV7-8 and TRBJ2-7; no firm D call. The V gene lost 1 base and the J gene lost 3 bases, with 10 bases spanning the gap. This CDR3 contains 14 residues. Germline loops: CDR1 SGHVS, CDR2 FQNEAQ. CDR3 sequence reads: CASSLENPLYEQYF. The CDR3 coding sequence is TGTGCCAGCAGCTTAGAAAACCCCCTCTACGAGCAGTACTTC.

This clonotype was seen repeatedly, ten times or more. The rearrangement joins TRBV7-9 to TRBJ2-2; maybe TRBD1 (5 bases). Germline CDR1 is SEHNR and CDR2 is FQNEAQ (reference sequence). CDR3 length: 12 residues. Between the trimmed V and J ends, which lost 6 bases and 6 bases, there was a span of 8 bases. Written as DNA, the CDR3 is TGTGCCAGCAGTTGGGGCGCCGGGGAGCTGTTTTTT. Its translation: CASSWGAGELFF.